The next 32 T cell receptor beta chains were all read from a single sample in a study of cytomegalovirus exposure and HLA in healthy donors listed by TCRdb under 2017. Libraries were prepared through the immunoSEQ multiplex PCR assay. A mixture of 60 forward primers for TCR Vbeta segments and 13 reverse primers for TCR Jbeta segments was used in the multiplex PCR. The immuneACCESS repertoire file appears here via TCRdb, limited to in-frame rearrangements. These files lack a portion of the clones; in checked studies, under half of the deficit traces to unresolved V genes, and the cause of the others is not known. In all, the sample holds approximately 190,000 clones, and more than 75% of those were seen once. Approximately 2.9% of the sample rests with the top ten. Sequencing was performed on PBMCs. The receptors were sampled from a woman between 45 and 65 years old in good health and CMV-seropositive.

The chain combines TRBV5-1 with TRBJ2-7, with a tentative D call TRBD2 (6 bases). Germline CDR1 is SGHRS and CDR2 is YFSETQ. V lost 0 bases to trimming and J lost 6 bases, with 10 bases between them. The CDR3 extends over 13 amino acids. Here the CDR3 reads CASSLEPEGEQYF. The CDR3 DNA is TGCGCCAGCAGCTTGGAACCGGAGGGCGAGCAGTACTTC. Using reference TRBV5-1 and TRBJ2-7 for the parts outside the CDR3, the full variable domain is KAGVTQTPRYLIKTRGQQVTLSCSPISGHRSVSWYQQTPGQGLQFLFEYFSETQRNKGNFPGRFSGRQFSNSRSEMNVSTLELGDSALYLCASSLEPEGEQYFGPGTRLTVT.

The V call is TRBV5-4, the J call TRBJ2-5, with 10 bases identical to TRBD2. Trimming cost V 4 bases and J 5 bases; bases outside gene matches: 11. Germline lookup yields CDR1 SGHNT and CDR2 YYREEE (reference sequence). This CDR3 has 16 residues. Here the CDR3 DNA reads TGTGCCAGCAGCACGCGAAGCGGGGGGGCTGGCGAGACCCAGTACTTC. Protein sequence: CASSTRSGGAGETQYF.

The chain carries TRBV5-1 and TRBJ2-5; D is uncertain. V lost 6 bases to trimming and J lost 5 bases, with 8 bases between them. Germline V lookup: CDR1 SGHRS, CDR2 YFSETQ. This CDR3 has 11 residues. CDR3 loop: CASKAAETQYF. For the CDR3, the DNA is TGCGCCAGCAAGGCGGCGGAGACCCAGTACTTC.

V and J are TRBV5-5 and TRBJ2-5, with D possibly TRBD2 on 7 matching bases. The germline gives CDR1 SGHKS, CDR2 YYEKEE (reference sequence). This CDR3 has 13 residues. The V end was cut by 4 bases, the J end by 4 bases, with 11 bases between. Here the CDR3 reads CASSRGAGETQYF. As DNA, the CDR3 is TGTGCCAGCAGCCGGGGGGCGGGAGAGACCCAGTACTTC.

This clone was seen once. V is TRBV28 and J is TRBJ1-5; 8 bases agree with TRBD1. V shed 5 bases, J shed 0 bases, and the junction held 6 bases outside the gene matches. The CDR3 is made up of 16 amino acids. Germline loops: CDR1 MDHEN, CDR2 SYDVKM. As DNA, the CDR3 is TGTGCCAGCAGTGTGGGACAGGCTTATAGCAATCAGCCCCAGCATTTT. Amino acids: CASSVGQAYSNQPQHF.

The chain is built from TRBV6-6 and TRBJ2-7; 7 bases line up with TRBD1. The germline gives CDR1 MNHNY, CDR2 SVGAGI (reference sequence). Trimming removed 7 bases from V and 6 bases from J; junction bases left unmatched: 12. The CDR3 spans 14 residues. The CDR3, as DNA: TGTGCCAGCACTCTGACAGGGCGGTTTGGCGAGCAGTACTTC. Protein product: CASTLTGRFGEQYF.

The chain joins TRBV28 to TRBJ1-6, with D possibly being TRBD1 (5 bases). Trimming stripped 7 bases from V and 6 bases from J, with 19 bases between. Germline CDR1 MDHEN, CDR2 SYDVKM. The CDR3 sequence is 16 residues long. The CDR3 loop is CASIDSRADGNSPLHF. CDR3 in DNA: TGTGCCAGCATCGATAGCAGGGCAGACGGTAATTCACCCCTCCACTTT.

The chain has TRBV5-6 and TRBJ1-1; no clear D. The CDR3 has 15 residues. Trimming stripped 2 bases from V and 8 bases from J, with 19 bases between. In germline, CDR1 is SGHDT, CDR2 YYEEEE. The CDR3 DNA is TGTGCCAGCAGCTTTTTAGGACTGGGTAGGGAAGAAGCTTTCTTT. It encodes CASSFLGLGREEAFF.

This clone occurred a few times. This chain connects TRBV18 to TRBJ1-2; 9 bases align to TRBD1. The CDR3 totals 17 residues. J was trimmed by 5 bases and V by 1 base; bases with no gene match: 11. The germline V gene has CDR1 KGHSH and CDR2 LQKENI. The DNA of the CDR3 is TGTGCCAGCTCACCACTAGAGACCGGGACAGGGCCTTATGGCTACACCTTC. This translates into CASSPLETGTGPYGYTF. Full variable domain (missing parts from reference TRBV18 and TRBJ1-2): NAGVMQNPRHLVRRRGQEARLRCSPMKGHSHVYWYRQLPEEGLKFMVYLQKENIIDESGMPKERFSAEFPKEGPSILRIQQVVRGDSAAYFCASSPLETGTGPYGYTFGSGTRLTVV.

The CDR3 region is CASSALDNYGYTF. The CDR3, as DNA: TGTGCCAGCAGCGCACTAGATAACTATGGCTACACCTTC. V is TRBV7-8 and J is TRBJ1-2; D is unclear. The V end was cut by 5 bases, the J end by 1 base, with 8 bases between. This CDR3 has 13 residues. Germline V CDR1 and CDR2: SGHVS, FQNEAQ.

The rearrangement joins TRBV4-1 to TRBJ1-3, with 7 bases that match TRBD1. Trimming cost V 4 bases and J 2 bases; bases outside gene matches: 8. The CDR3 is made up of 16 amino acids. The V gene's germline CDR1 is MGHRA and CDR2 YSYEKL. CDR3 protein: CASSPTGTVAGNTIYF. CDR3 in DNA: TGCGCCAGCAGCCCCACCGGGACAGTAGCTGGAAACACCATATATTTT.

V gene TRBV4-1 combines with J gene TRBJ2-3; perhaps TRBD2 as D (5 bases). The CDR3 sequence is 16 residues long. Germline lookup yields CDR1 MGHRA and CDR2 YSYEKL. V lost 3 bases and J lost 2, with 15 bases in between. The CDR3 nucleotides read TGCGCCAGCAGCCATAAGAGGGTTGGAGACACAGATACGCAGTATTTT. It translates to CASSHKRVGDTDTQYF.

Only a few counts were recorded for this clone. CDR3 sequence (DNA): TGTGCCAGCAGCTTAGGGACAGCCTACCTGAACGGGGAGCTGTTTTTT. It specifies CASSLGTAYLNGELFF. The chain joins TRBV7-3 to TRBJ2-2; 7 nucleotides align to TRBD1. The ends lost 2 bases at V and 7 bases at J; junction bases unmatched: 10. CDR3 length: 16 amino acids. CDR1 is SGHTA and CDR2 is FQGTGA in the germline V gene.

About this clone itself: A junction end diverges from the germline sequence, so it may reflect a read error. CDR3: CASRLGTGYTEAFF. Written as DNA, the CDR3 is TGTGCCAGCAGATTAGGGACAGGGTACACTGAAGCTTTCTTT. The rearrangement joins TRBV7-2 to TRBJ1-1; 9 bases map to TRBD1. The CDR3 covers 14 residues. Germline V gives CDR1 SGHTA, CDR2 FQGNSA.

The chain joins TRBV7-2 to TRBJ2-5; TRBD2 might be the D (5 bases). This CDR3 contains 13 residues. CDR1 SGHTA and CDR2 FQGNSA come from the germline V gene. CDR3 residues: CAWGSGNQETQYF. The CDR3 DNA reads TGTGCTTGGGGAAGCGGCAACCAAGAGACCCAGTACTTC.

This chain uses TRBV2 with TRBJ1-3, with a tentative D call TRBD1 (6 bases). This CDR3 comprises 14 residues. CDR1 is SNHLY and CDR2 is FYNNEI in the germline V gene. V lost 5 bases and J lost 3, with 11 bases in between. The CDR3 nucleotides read TGTGCCAGCAGTCTCTCAGGGGTTGGAAACACCATATATTTT. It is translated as CASSLSGVGNTIYF.

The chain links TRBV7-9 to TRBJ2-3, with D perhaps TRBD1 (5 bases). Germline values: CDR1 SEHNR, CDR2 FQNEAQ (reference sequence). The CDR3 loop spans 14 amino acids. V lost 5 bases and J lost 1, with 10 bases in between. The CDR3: CASSPGQGTDTQYF. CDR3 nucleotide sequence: TGTGCCAGCAGCCCCGGACAAGGCACAGATACGCAGTATTTT.

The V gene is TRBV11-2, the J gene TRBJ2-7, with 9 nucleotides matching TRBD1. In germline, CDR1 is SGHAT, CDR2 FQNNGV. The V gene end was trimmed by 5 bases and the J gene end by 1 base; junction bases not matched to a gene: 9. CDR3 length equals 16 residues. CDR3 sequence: CASSPGRDRVSYEQYF. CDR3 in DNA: TGTGCCAGCAGCCCAGGTCGGGACAGGGTATCCTACGAGCAGTACTTC.

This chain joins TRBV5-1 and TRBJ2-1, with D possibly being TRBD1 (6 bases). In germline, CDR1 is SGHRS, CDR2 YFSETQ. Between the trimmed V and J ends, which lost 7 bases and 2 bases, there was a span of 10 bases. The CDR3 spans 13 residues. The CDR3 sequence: CASRDTTYNEQFF. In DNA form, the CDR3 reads TGCGCCAGCCGGGACACGACCTACAATGAGCAGTTCTTC.

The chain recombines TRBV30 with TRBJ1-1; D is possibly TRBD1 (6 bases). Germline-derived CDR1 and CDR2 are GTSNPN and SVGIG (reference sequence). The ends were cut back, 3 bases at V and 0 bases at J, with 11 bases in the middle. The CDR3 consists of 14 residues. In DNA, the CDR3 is TGTGCCTGGAGGACAGGAAACATGAACACTGAAGCTTTCTTT. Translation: CAWRTGNMNTEAFF.

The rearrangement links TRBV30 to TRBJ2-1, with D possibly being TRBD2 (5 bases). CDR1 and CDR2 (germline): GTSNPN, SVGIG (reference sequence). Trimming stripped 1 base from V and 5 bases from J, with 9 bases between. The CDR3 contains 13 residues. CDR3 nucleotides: TGTGCCTGGAGTGCGGGGTATCACAATGAGCAGTTCTTC. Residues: CAWSAGYHNEQFF.

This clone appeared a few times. The DNA for the CDR3 is TGTGCCAGCACCTCCCTGGGAGGAACGCAGTATTTT. Encoded protein: CASTSLGGTQYF. The chain joins TRBV27 to TRBJ2-3, with D tentatively TRBD2 (6 bases). V was cut by 7 bases and J by 9 bases, with 14 bases left in between. This CDR3 is built from 12 residues. Germline V gives CDR1 MNHEY, CDR2 SMNVEV (reference sequence).

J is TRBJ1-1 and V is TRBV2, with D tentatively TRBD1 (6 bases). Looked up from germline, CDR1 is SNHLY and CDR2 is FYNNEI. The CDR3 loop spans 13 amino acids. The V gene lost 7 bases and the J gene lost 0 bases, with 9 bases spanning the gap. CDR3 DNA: TGTGCCAGCAAGGACAGTATGAACACTGAAGCTTTCTTT. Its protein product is CASKDSMNTEAFF.

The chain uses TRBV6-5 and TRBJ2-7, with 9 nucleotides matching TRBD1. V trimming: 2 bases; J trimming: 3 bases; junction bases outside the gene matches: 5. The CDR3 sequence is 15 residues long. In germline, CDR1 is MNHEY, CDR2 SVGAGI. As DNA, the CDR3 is TGTGCCAGCAGTTACCCCCGACAGGGGGACTACGAGCAGTACTTC. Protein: CASSYPRQGDYEQYF.

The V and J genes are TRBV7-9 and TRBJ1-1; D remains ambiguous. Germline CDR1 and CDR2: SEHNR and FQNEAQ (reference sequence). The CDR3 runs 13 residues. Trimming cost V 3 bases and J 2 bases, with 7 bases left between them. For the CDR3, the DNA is TGTGCCAGCAGCTTTTCAGAAAACACTGAAGCTTTCTTT. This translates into CASSFSENTEAFF.

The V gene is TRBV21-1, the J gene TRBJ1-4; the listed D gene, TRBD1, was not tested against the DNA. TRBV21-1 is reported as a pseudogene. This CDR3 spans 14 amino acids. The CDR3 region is CASSKQIRDEKLFF. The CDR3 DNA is TGTGCCAGCAGCAAACAGATCAGGGATGAAAAACTGTTTTTT.

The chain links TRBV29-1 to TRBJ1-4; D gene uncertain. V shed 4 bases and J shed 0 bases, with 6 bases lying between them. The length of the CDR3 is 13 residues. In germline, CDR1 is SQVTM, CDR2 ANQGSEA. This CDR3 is CSVGGATNEKLFF. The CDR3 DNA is TGCAGCGTTGGCGGCGCAACTAATGAAAAACTGTTTTTT.

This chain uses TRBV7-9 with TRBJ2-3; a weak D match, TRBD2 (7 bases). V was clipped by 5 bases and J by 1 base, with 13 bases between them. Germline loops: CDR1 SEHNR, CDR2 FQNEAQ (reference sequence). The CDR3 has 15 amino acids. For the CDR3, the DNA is TGTGCCAGCAGCCAAGGGGGGGCCCGCACAGATACGCAGTATTTT. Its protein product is CASSQGGARTDTQYF.

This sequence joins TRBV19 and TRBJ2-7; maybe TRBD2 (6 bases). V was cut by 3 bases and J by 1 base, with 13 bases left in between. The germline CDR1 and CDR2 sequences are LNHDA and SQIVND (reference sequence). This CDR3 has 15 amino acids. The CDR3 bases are TGTGCCAGTAGTATGGCGGGATCGATTTCCTACGAGCAGTACTTC. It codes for CASSMAGSISYEQYF. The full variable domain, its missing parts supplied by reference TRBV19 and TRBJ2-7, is DGGITQSPKYLFRKEGQNVTLSCEQNLNHDAMYWYRQDPGQGLRLIYYSQIVNDFQKGDIAEGYSVSREKKESFPLTVTSAQKNPTAFYLCASSMAGSISYEQYFGPGTRLTVT.

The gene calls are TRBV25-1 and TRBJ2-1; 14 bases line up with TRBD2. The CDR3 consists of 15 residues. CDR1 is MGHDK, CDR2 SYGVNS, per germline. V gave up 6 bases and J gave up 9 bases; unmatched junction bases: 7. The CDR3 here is CASRETSGGAGEQFF. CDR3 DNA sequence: TGTGCCAGCAGGGAGACTAGCGGGGGGGCTGGTGAGCAGTTCTTC.

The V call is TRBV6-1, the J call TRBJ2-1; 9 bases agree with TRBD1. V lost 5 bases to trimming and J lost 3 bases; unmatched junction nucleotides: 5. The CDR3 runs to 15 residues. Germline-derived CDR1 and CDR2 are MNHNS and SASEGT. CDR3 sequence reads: CASSPGQGNYNEQFF. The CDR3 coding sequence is TGTGCCAGCAGTCCGGGACAGGGAAACTACAATGAGCAGTTCTTC.

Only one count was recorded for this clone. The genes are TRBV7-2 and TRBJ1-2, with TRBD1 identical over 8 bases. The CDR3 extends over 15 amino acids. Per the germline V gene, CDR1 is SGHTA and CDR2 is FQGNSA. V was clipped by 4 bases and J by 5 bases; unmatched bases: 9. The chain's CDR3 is CASSSDWTGFYGYTF. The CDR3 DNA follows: TGTGCCAGCAGCTCCGACTGGACAGGGTTTTATGGCTACACCTTC.